This T cell receptor (beta chain) was identified in a study of identical twins. General study results and limits: Twins showed weaker excess sharing in their beta out-of-frame sequences.

This clonotype came up a few times. The antigen is undetermined. Germline-derived CDR1 and CDR2 are MNHEY and SMNVEV (reference sequence). The CDR3 contains 14 residues. The germline V and J ends were trimmed by 5 bases and 11 bases, with 21 bases remaining between them. Unique molecular identifiers were in the cDNA, with template-switch universal primer binding. TCRdb ran MiXCR on the 5' RACE reads and lists one entry per CDR3 protein. The sample shows about 240,000 distinct CDR3 sequences, about 7.5% of them seen only once. These sequences were also reported in another study, on yellow fever vaccine responses in identical twins.

The specimen was CD8+ T cells sorted from blood. This clonotype was sampled from a young woman in good health. The V and J genes are TRBV27 and TRBJ1-1, with D possibly matching TRBD1 (5 bases). The CDR3 bases are TGTGCCAGCAGTACGCCTCGTTTTAGGGACGTGGCTTTCTTT. Its protein is CASSTPRFRDVAFF.